This T cell receptor (beta chain) was captured by sequencing in a study of T cell changes during pregnancy in multiple sclerosis. The junction had 11 bases not matched to a gene; V was cut back by 0 bases and J by 14 bases. This CDR3 has 15 residues. In germline, CDR1 is LGHNA, CDR2 YSLEER. This table comes from immunoSEQ multiplex PCR, and its TCRdb copy is limited to in-frame clones, with some not included. The sample lists 70,000 to 95,000 clones; approximately 90% were seen once. This receptor was taken from a female donor with multiple sclerosis, enrolled in a pregnancy study. The sample consisted of peripheral blood, taken before pregnancy. The V call is TRBV4-3, the J call TRBJ2-5; 11 nucleotides line up with TRBD1. In DNA, the CDR3 is TGCGCCAGCAGCCAAGAAGGACAGGGGGCCGCTAAGAACTACTTC. It specifies CASSQEGQGAAKNYF.